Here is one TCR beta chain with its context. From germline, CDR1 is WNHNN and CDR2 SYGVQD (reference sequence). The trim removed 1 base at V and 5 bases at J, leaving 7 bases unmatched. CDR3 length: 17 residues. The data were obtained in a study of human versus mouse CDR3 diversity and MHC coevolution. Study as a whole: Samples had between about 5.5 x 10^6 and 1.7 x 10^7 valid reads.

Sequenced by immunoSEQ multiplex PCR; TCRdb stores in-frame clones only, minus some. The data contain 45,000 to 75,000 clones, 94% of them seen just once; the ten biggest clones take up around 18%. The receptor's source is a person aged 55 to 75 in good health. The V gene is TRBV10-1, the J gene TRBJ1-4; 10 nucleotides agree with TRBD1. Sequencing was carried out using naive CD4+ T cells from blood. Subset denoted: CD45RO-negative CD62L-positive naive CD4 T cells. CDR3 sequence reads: CASSEYPPGQGNEKLFF. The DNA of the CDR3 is TGCGCCAGCAGTGAGTACCCGCCGGGACAGGGGAATGAAAAACTGTTTTTT.